This T cell receptor (beta chain) stems from a study of shared clonotypes between healthy human individuals. Once extracted for a subset, genomic DNA was divided evenly among several immunoSEQ plates. Only in-frame clones appear in the TCRdb table, and some are missing; sequencing was by immunoSEQ multiplex PCR. The top ten hold approximately 1.5% of the sample, which has roughly 1 million clones, more than 65% seen once. This CDR3 region has 12 residues. V gave up 8 bases and J gave up 6 bases, with 16 bases separating them. The germline V gene encodes CDR1 GTSNPN and CDR2 SVGIG (reference sequence).

The TCR was taken from a man aged 18 to 29 in good health. The material sequenced was memory CD4+ T cells sorted from blood. Subset: CD45RA-negative fraction. This chain uses TRBV30 with TRBJ2-5, with D perhaps matching TRBD2 (5 bases). The CDR3 loop reads CARGGGGQTQYF. DNA for the CDR3: TGTGCCCGCGGCGGCGGCGGGCAGACCCAGTACTTC. Together with reference TRBV30 and TRBJ2-5, the CDR3 gives the full variable domain: SQTIHQWPATLVQPVGSPLSLECTVEGTSNPNLYWYRQAAGRGLQLLFYSVGIGQISSEVPQNLSASRPQDRQFILSSKKLLLSDSGFYLCARGGGGQTQYFGPGTRLLVL.